The 31 T cell receptor beta chains presented below share a single source sample, sequenced in a study of T cells after yellow fever vaccination. TCRdb ran MiXCR on the 5' RACE reads and lists one entry per CDR3 protein. Among nearly 550,000 distinct CDR3 sequences listed, 15% to 20% were seen once. The sample was PBMCs, taken 15 days after the yellow fever booster vaccination. All receptors derive from a man aged 25-45 years who received the YFV17D yellow fever vaccine.

The chain has TRBV18 and TRBJ2-5; no reliable D call. Trimming removed 2 bases at V and 4 bases at J, with 5 bases between. There are 12 residues in the CDR3. CDR1 is KGHSH, CDR2 LQKENI, per germline. CDR3 loop: CASSPEVETQYF. The CDR3 DNA follows: TGTGCCAGCTCACCAGAAGTAGAGACCCAGTACTTC. The whole variable domain, remainder taken from reference TRBV18 and TRBJ2-5, is NAGVMQNPRHLVRRRGQEARLRCSPMKGHSHVYWYRQLPEEGLKFMVYLQKENIIDESGMPKERFSAEFPKEGPSILRIQQVVRGDSAAYFCASSPEVETQYFGPGTRLLVL.

The table lists this clonotype with a few counts. This rearrangement joins TRBV3-1 to TRBJ2-5; maybe TRBD2 (5 bases). Trimming cost V 0 bases and J 2 bases, with 10 bases left between them. This CDR3 is 15 amino acids long. Germline CDR1 LGHDT, CDR2 YNNKEL (reference sequence). CDR3 DNA: TGTGCCAGCAGCCAAGATCAAAGGAGGCAAGAGACCCAGTACTTC. Protein: CASSQDQRRQETQYF.

The V and J genes are TRBV29-1 and TRBJ2-3; 9 bases are a match to TRBD1. The CDR3 totals 12 residues. J gave up 6 bases and V 6 bases, and 4 bases lay outside the gene matches. Germline CDR1 and CDR2: SQVTM and ANQGSEA. The CDR3 is CSVGTGFDTQYF. The CDR3 DNA follows: TGCAGCGTAGGGACAGGGTTCGATACGCAGTATTTT.

In its sample, this clonotype was seen a few times. The chain links TRBV7-9 to TRBJ2-7; 10 bases are a match to TRBD1. The junction had 13 bases not matched to a gene; V was cut back by 5 bases and J by 6 bases. Germline V lookup: CDR1 SEHNR, CDR2 FQNEAQ (reference sequence). The CDR3 consists of 16 residues. In nucleotides, the CDR3 is TGTGCCAGCAGCCTAGGGTGGGACAGGGGTGGAGGCGAGCAGTACTTC. Amino acids: CASSLGWDRGGGEQYF.

This chain connects TRBV24-1 to TRBJ2-2, with D possibly called TRBD1 or TRBD2 (5 bases each). The CDR3 is 16 amino acids. Per the germline V gene, CDR1 is KGHDR and CDR2 is SFDVKD. V lost 5 bases to trimming and J lost 7 bases, with 19 bases between them. The chain's CDR3 is CATSGGAPERGGELFF. As DNA, the CDR3 is TGTGCCACCAGTGGAGGGGCCCCAGAGAGGGGCGGGGAGCTGTTTTTT.

V gene TRBV5-4 combines with J gene TRBJ2-5; TRBD2 matches 12 bases. The J segment lost 4 bases and the V segment lost 4 bases, leaving 5 bases of the junction unmatched. The CDR3 contains 15 residues. The germline V gene has CDR1 SGHNT and CDR2 YYREEE (reference sequence). In DNA form, the CDR3 reads TGTGCCAGCAGCACCGGACTAGCGGGATTAGAGACCCAGTACTTC. Amino acids: CASSTGLAGLETQYF.

V and J are TRBV7-2 and TRBJ2-1; D is ambiguous. Germline CDR1 reads SGHTA; CDR2 reads FQGNSA. The CDR3 extends over 15 amino acids. The V end was cut by 2 bases, the J end by 0 bases, with 8 bases between. The CDR3 nucleotides are TGTGCCAGCAGCTTAATTGTTAGCTCCTACAATGAGCAGTTCTTC. This encodes CASSLIVSSYNEQFF.

The table lists this clonotype with a few counts. The chain links TRBV5-6 to TRBJ2-7; D perhaps matches TRBD2 (6 bases). The germline CDR1 and CDR2 sequences are SGHDT and YYEEEE. Trimming removed 0 bases from V and 1 base from J, with 14 bases in between. The CDR3 sequence is 16 residues long. CDR3 DNA: TGTGCCAGCAGCTTGGACCAGGACTACCTATCCTACGAGCAGTACTTC. Translated: CASSLDQDYLSYEQYF.

The V gene is TRBV5-1, the J gene TRBJ2-1; TRBD2 matches at 10 bases. CDR3 length: 15 residues. After removal of 2 bases from V and 6 bases from J, the junction contained 5 bases not matched to a gene. CDR1 is SGHRS and CDR2 is YFSETQ in the germline V gene. The CDR3 DNA follows: TGCGCCAGCAGCTTTGTGACTAGCGGGCTCAATGAGCAGTTCTTC. Protein: CASSFVTSGLNEQFF.

CDR3 DNA sequence: TGTGCCAGCAGTTCCCGGGCCGAACGCTACACCTTC. Amino acids: CASSSRAERYTF. The rearrangement uses TRBV12-3 or TRBV12-4 and TRBJ1-2; D unclear. The CDR3 extends over 12 amino acids. Trimming left V 4 bases short and J 9 bases short, with 12 bases between.

The count of this clonotype is one. A much more abundant neighbour one base away suggests this may be a read error. The CDR3 does not close with the conserved phenylalanine or tryptophan, likely indicating a read error. The chain joins TRBV14 to TRBJ2-5; D is perhaps TRBD1 (5 bases). V dropped 2 bases and J dropped 7 bases, with 11 bases sitting between them. In germline, CDR1 is SGHDN, CDR2 FVKESK. CDR3 length: 13 amino acids. CDR3 in DNA: TGTGCCAGCAGCCAATTTCAGGGTGGGACCCAGTACCTC. Protein: CASSQFQGGTQYL.

The chain has TRBV12-3 or TRBV12-4 and TRBJ2-7; tentatively, D is TRBD1 (8 bases). Trimming took 7 bases from V and 7 from J, leaving 14 bases between them. The CDR3 length is 12 residues. CDR3: CASIDRGGEQYF. For the CDR3, the DNA is TGTGCCAGCATCGACAGGGGAGGGGAGCAGTACTTC.

This clonotype was observed a single time. The chain carries TRBV29-1 and TRBJ2-3; 12 bases are shared with TRBD2. With 3 bases clipped from V and 8 bases from J, the junction kept 12 bases outside the gene matches. CDR3 length: 16 residues. The germline V gene has CDR1 SQVTM and CDR2 ANQGSEA. DNA of the CDR3: TGCAGCGTTGATCCGGCTAGCGGGAGGGGTCGGGGTACGCAGTATTTT. Amino acid sequence: CSVDPASGRGRGTQYF.

This clonotype has a handful of counts. This chain uses TRBV14 with TRBJ2-6; D is unclear. Germline V gives CDR1 SGHDN, CDR2 FVKESK. The CDR3 spans 18 residues. The germline V and J ends were trimmed by 0 bases and 1 base, with 13 bases remaining between them. The CDR3 nucleotides read TGTGCCAGCAGCCAAGATCACCCAATACTATCTGGGGCCAACGTCCTGACTTTC. It yields the protein CASSQDHPILSGANVLTF.

This clonotype was seen a few times. The V and J genes are TRBV5-1 and TRBJ2-7; D possibly corresponds to TRBD1 (7 bases). The length of the CDR3 is 16 residues. Looked up from germline, CDR1 is SGHRS and CDR2 is YFSETQ. The germline V and J ends were trimmed by 0 bases and 2 bases, with 15 bases remaining between them. The CDR3 region is CASSLGGTAIPYEQYF. CDR3 in DNA: TGCGCCAGCAGCTTGGGCGGGACAGCTATCCCCTACGAGCAGTACTTC.

The chain links TRBV20-1 to TRBJ2-7; 8 bases map to TRBD2. This CDR3 is built from 11 residues. Germline lookup yields CDR1 DFQATT and CDR2 SNEGSKA (reference sequence). Written as DNA, the CDR3 is TGCGTGCCGGGGACTAGCTACGAGCAGTACTTC. Its translation is CVPGTSYEQYF.

This clonotype was seen more than once but under ten times. The chain combines TRBV7-2 with TRBJ1-4; TRBD1 is a possible D gene (5 bases). V gave up 5 bases and J gave up 7 bases, with 17 bases separating them. Germline V gene data show CDR1 as SGHTA and CDR2 as FQGNSA. The CDR3 spans 15 residues. The CDR3, as DNA: TGTGCCAGCAGCCCGCAGGGACTTGGCGGTGAAAAACTGTTTTTT. Protein: CASSPQGLGGEKLFF. Together with reference TRBV7-2 and TRBJ1-4, the CDR3 gives the full variable domain: GAGVSQSPSNKVTEKGKDVELRCDPISGHTALYWYRQSLGQGLEFLIYFQGNSAPDKSGLPSDRFSAERTGGSVSTLTIQRTQQEDSAVYLCASSPQGLGGEKLFFGSGTQLSVL.

The V gene is TRBV7-2, the J gene TRBJ2-5; 9 bases map to TRBD1. Germline CDR1 reads SGHTA; CDR2 reads FQGNSA. This CDR3 comprises 15 residues. V was pared by 5 bases and J by 5 bases, with 9 bases of the junction left unmatched. The CDR3 sequence is CASSGRGDRVETQYF. The CDR3 DNA sequence: TGTGCCAGCAGCGGTCGGGGGGACAGGGTTGAGACCCAGTACTTC.

In its sample, this clonotype was seen a few times. The chain recombines TRBV25-1 with TRBJ2-7; 7 bases are a match to TRBD1. From germline, CDR1 is MGHDK and CDR2 SYGVNS. The CDR3 covers 15 residues. V shed 6 bases, J shed 3 bases, and the junction held 11 bases outside the gene matches. CDR3 sequence reads: CASSDPGQSGYEQYF. Here the CDR3 DNA reads TGTGCCAGCAGCGATCCGGGACAGTCGGGCTACGAGCAGTACTTC.

This clonotype has ten or more counts. V is TRBV6-2 or TRBV6-3 and J is TRBJ2-2, with D tentatively TRBD1 (5 bases). Germline V gene data show CDR1 as MNHEY and CDR2 as SVGEGT. CDR3 length: 14 residues. The V end was cut by 7 bases, the J end by 5 bases, with 14 bases between. This chain's CDR3 is CASKGRAETGELFF. In nucleotides, the CDR3 is TGTGCCAGCAAGGGCAGGGCGGAGACCGGGGAGCTGTTTTTT.

This clonotype was observed a few times. The chain recombines TRBV7-2 with TRBJ2-1, with 8 bases aligning to TRBD2. This CDR3 spans 15 amino acids. With V trimmed by 3 bases and J by 13 bases, 14 bases remained unmatched. The V gene's germline CDR1 is SGHTA and CDR2 FQGNSA. The CDR3, as DNA: TGTGCCAGCAGCTTCTCCGGGACTAGAGAGTTTGCCCAGTTCTTC. Encoded protein: CASSFSGTREFAQFF.

The chain combines TRBV7-2 with TRBJ2-3; the D gene is possibly TRBD2 (6 bases). Per the germline V gene, CDR1 is SGHTA and CDR2 is FQGNSA. V lost 6 bases, J lost 3 bases, and 13 bases lay in between. The CDR3 has 14 amino acids. CDR3 in DNA: TGTGCCAGCAGAGCATTGGGGGGAACAGATACGCAGTATTTT. Amino acid sequence: CASRALGGTDTQYF.

The gene calls are TRBV28 and TRBJ1-1; D might be TRBD1 (6 bases). The CDR3 totals 11 residues. Germline CDR1 reads MDHEN; CDR2 reads SYDVKM. V gave up 11 bases and J gave up 6 bases, with 13 bases separating them. CDR3 sequence (DNA): TGTGCCCGACAGGCGGCCGCTGAAGCTTTCTTT. Protein sequence: CARQAAAEAFF.

The chain uses TRBV4-3 and TRBJ2-3, with TRBD1 matching over 9 bases. V gave up 1 base and J gave up 7 bases; unmatched junction bases: 9. From germline, CDR1 is LGHNA and CDR2 YSLEER. This CDR3 has 16 amino acids. CDR3 sequence (DNA): TGCGCCAGCAGCCAAGTGGTGGGACAGGGTCAACATACGCAGTATTTT. This gives the protein CASSQVVGQGQHTQYF.

The CDR3 loop is CASRLAGTNEQFF. The CDR3 DNA reads as TGTGCCAGCAGGTTGGCAGGGACCAATGAGCAGTTCTTC. V and J are TRBV7-8 and TRBJ2-1, with D perhaps matching TRBD1 or TRBD2 (5 bases each). The CDR3 length is 13 residues. The germline CDR1 and CDR2 sequences are SGHVS and FQNEAQ. V shed 6 bases and J shed 6 bases, with 12 bases lying between them.

The chain links TRBV20-1 to TRBJ2-2; D not certain. This CDR3 has 17 amino acids. V was cut by 4 bases and J by 0 bases, with 18 bases left in between. Germline values: CDR1 DFQATT, CDR2 SNEGSKA (reference sequence). This CDR3 is CSATRLFLTPNTGELFF. As DNA, the CDR3 is TGCAGTGCTACCCGTCTTTTTTTGACACCGAACACCGGGGAGCTGTTTTTT.

In its sample, this clonotype was seen a few times. The chain couples TRBV7-2 to TRBJ2-7; D gene uncertain. V lost 4 bases, J lost 7 bases, and 20 bases lay in between. CDR3 length equals 15 residues. Germline V CDR1 and CDR2: SGHTA, FQGNSA. CDR3 amino acids: CASSSSGRTSWEQYF. CDR3 nucleotide sequence: TGTGCCAGCAGCTCCTCCGGCCGTACCTCATGGGAGCAGTACTTC.

The sample holds a few counts of this clonotype. The rearrangement links TRBV20-1 to TRBJ2-7, with a weak D call TRBD2 (5 bases). V dropped 6 bases and J dropped 4 bases, with 19 bases sitting between them. From germline, CDR1 is DFQATT and CDR2 SNEGSKA (reference sequence). The CDR3 runs to 14 residues. This CDR3 reads CSAGGWPRTYEQYF. The DNA for the CDR3 is TGCAGTGCCGGCGGGTGGCCCAGGACGTACGAGCAGTACTTC.

This clonotype has a single count. The rearrangement joins TRBV5-1 to TRBJ2-7; weak D call: TRBD1 (5 bases). Germline assignment: CDR1 SGHRS and CDR2 YFSETQ. CDR3 length: 13 residues. The V gene lost 7 bases and the J gene lost 2 bases, with 13 bases spanning the gap. CDR3 residues: CASWGRNPYEQYF. In DNA, the CDR3 is TGCGCCAGCTGGGGCCGTAACCCCTACGAGCAGTACTTC.

This sequence joins TRBV5-8 and TRBJ2-2; perhaps TRBD1 as D (7 bases). The CDR3 is 15 amino acids. Germline CDR1 and CDR2: SGHTS and YDEGEE. The germline V and J ends were trimmed by 3 bases and 4 bases, with 13 bases remaining between them. The DNA of the CDR3 is TGTGCCAGCAGCTCGGGGGACAGATTCACCGGGGAGCTGTTTTTT. It is translated as CASSSGDRFTGELFF. The full variable domain, rest sourced from reference TRBV5-8 and TRBJ2-2, is EAGVTQSPTHLIKTRGQQATLRCSPISGHTSVYWYQQALGLGLQFLLWYDEGEERNRGNFPPRFSGRQFPNYSSELNVNALELEDSALYLCASSSGDRFTGELFFGEGSRLTVL.

J is TRBJ2-7 and V is TRBV18; D is undetermined. Germline V gene data show CDR1 as KGHSH and CDR2 as LQKENI. Trimming took 1 base from V and 6 from J, leaving 10 bases between them. The CDR3 length is 13 residues. This CDR3 is CASSPRSSGEQYF. The CDR3, as DNA: TGTGCCAGCTCACCACGATCTTCAGGCGAGCAGTACTTC.